The clone carrying this T cell receptor beta chain was seen a handful of times. The antigen remains undetermined. The data derive from a study of T-cell memory formation after mild COVID-19. For the study at large: Most TCR clusters belonged to a single donor. Study-wide results and limits: Some responding clones appeared in pre-infection memory, suggesting cross-reactive memory joined. The study found balanced CD4/CD8 in clones contracting day 15 to 85 and a CD4+ lean in later expanders.

The TCR alpha and TCR beta cDNA libraries, bearing sample barcodes and UMIs, were generated by 5'RACE using constant-segment primers. TCRdb re-derived calls from the 5' RACE reads in MiXCR, one entry per CDR3 protein. In the table there are more than 300,000 distinct CDR3 sequences, 20% to 25% of which are singletons. The V gene's germline CDR1 is LGHDT and CDR2 YNNKEL (reference sequence). The V and J ends lost 1 base and 4 bases respectively, with 6 bases between them. This CDR3 contains 13 residues. Sequenced input: PBMCs or a T cell subset sorted from them (not recorded which). The rearrangement links TRBV3-1 to TRBJ2-3; D is ambiguous. The source is a young man who had mild COVID-19 (a few samples of this study predate the infection). Cell type and time point are not known. This chain's CDR3 is CASSQVLSDTQYF. DNA of the CDR3: TGTGCCAGCAGCCAAGTGCTCTCAGATACGCAGTATTTT.